The sequence of this T cell receptor (beta chain) was determined in a study of tumor-infiltrating lymphocytes in localized non-small cell lung cancer. Study conclusions and caveats: Recurrence-free survival showed no association with tumor T-cell fraction. Tumors had more T cell infiltration than uninvolved lung, per TCRbeta sequencing and CD3 counts.

This clone was counted only a few times. The antigen remains unidentified. Repertoires were generated with immunoSEQ multiplex PCR, while TCRdb's copy carries only in-frame clones and drops some. The table shows over 15,000 clones, with roughly three quarters occurring only once. The V segment lost 3 bases and the J segment 9 bases; nucleotides outside the gene matches: 12. The CDR3 loop spans 15 amino acids. The V gene's germline CDR1 is SQVTM and CDR2 ANQGSEA. The receptor comes from a human donor with non-small cell lung cancer. The sequencing input was lung tumor tissue. The genes are TRBV29-1 and TRBJ2-1; 9 bases align to TRBD2. CDR3 region: CSVEMGLARKGEQFF. For the CDR3, the DNA is TGCAGCGTTGAGATGGGACTAGCCCGTAAGGGTGAGCAGTTCTTC.